The 14 T cell receptor beta chains below come from one sample, sequenced in a study of OX40 agonist ivuxolimab in advanced cancers. Method: immunoSEQ multiplex PCR; TCRdb's copy keeps in-frame clones and lacks some. Seen here are roughly 60,000 clones, about 90% observed once, and the top ten hold around 15%. The sample was CD4+ or CD8+ T cells sorted from blood, taken in a trial of the OX40 agonist ivuxolimab. The receptor source for this set is an adult with an advanced solid tumor such as melanoma, head and neck, liver or kidney cancer.

The J gene is TRBJ2-6, the V gene TRBV27; no firm D call. The CDR3 totals 16 residues. Germline loops: CDR1 MNHEY, CDR2 SMNVEV (reference sequence). Trimming removed 7 bases from V and 0 bases from J, with 13 bases in between. The CDR3 loop is CASTTLRFSGANVLTF. CDR3 bases: TGTGCCAGCACCACCCTCAGATTCTCTGGGGCCAACGTCCTGACTTTC.

The chain carries TRBV27 and TRBJ2-7, with TRBD2 matching over 12 bases. Losses at the gene ends were 11 bases for V and 3 bases for J; bases not matched to a gene: 5. The CDR3 covers 13 residues. The germline gives CDR1 MNHEY, CDR2 SMNVEV (reference sequence). The CDR3 loop is CAGLAGGYYEQYF. For the CDR3, the DNA is TGTGCCGGGCTAGCGGGAGGGTACTACGAGCAGTACTTC.

The J gene is TRBJ2-5, the V gene TRBV11-2; TRBD2 matches 13 bases. Trimming at V came to 5 bases and at J to 1 base, leaving 4 bases not matched to a gene. Germline V lookup: CDR1 SGHAT, CDR2 FQNNGV. The CDR3 runs to 16 residues. The CDR3 sequence: CASSPGLAGAQETQYF. The CDR3 nucleotides read TGTGCCAGCAGCCCCGGACTAGCGGGGGCCCAAGAGACCCAGTACTTC.

The chain carries TRBV28 and TRBJ2-2; no firm D call. This CDR3 is 12 amino acids long. V was trimmed by 6 bases and J by 5 bases, leaving 7 bases between them. CDR1 is MDHEN and CDR2 is SYDVKM in the germline V gene. In nucleotides, the CDR3 is TGTGCCAGCAGCCTGGGGACCGGGGAGCTGTTTTTT. Translation gives CASSLGTGELFF.

The J gene is TRBJ1-2, the V gene TRBV7-2, with 8 positions matching TRBD1. This CDR3 region has 16 residues. The junction had 11 bases not matched to a gene; V was cut back by 5 bases and J by 3 bases. Germline CDR1 is SGHTA and CDR2 is FQGNSA. The DNA for the CDR3 is TGTGCCAGCAGCCCCCGGACAGGGAGAACCTACTATGGCTACACCTTC. It codes for CASSPRTGRTYYGYTF.

V usage is TRBV6-5 and J usage is TRBJ2-7; possible D gene TRBD1, 6 bases. Germline V gene data show CDR1 as MNHEY and CDR2 as SVGAGI. The CDR3 is 14 residues long. V lost 4 bases, J lost 5 bases, and 15 bases lay in between. This CDR3 reads CASSSRDKHHEQYF. The CDR3 DNA sequence: TGTGCCAGCAGTTCCCGGGACAAGCACCACGAGCAGTACTTC.

The gene calls are TRBV4-3 and TRBJ1-6; D gene uncertain. The germline gives CDR1 LGHNA, CDR2 YSLEER. V was pared by 0 bases and J by 8 bases, with 5 bases between. The CDR3 totals 13 residues. CDR3 protein: CASSQEPYSPLHF. As DNA, the CDR3 is TGCGCCAGCAGCCAAGAACCCTATTCACCCCTCCACTTT.

V gene TRBV5-1 combines with J gene TRBJ2-3; maybe TRBD1 (7 bases). Trimming stripped 6 bases from V and 0 bases from J, with 26 bases between. Germline CDR1 is SGHRS and CDR2 is YFSETQ. The CDR3 spans 19 residues. Here the CDR3 reads CASTHQGGLASASTDTQYF. In nucleotides, the CDR3 is TGCGCCAGCACCCATCAGGGGGGCCTAGCGTCTGCTAGCACAGATACGCAGTATTTT.

This clone was counted once. V usage is TRBV5-1 and J usage is TRBJ1-2; D not certain. Trimming took 3 bases from V and 4 from J, leaving 10 bases between them. The CDR3 has 13 residues. Per the germline V gene, CDR1 is SGHRS and CDR2 is YFSETQ. In DNA form, the CDR3 reads TGCGCCAGCAGCTCCGGAGGGAGCTATGGCTACACCTTC. This sequence encodes CASSSGGSYGYTF.

The rearrangement links TRBV5-1 to TRBJ2-1; 11 bases agree with TRBD2. The V and J ends lost 3 bases and 9 bases, in that order; junction bases with no gene match: 5. The germline CDR1 and CDR2 sequences are SGHRS and YFSETQ. The CDR3 sequence is 14 residues long. As DNA, the CDR3 is TGCGCCAGCAGCTCTACTAGCGGGAGCCGTGAGCAGTTCTTC. Its translation is CASSSTSGSREQFF.

The chain recombines TRBV2 with TRBJ2-1; a weak D match, TRBD1 (6 bases). Germline values: CDR1 SNHLY, CDR2 FYNNEI. V lost 6 bases, J lost 0 bases, and 15 bases lay in between. The CDR3 length is 16 residues. This chain's CDR3 is CASRPRTARSYNEQFF. CDR3 nucleotides: TGTGCCAGCAGACCCCGGACAGCGCGCTCCTACAATGAGCAGTTCTTC.

The chain uses TRBV7-2 and TRBJ1-4; D unclear. The germline V and J ends were trimmed by 2 bases and 0 bases, with 19 bases remaining between them. The CDR3 spans 19 residues. Germline assignment: CDR1 SGHTA and CDR2 FQGNSA. CDR3 protein: CASSLSSGLGYATNEKLFF. As DNA, the CDR3 is TGTGCCAGCAGCTTATCGTCCGGGCTGGGATATGCAACTAATGAAAAACTGTTTTTT. The variable domain in full, with the rest retrieved from reference TRBV7-2 and TRBJ1-4, is GAGVSQSPSNKVTEKGKDVELRCDPISGHTALYWYRQSLGQGLEFLIYFQGNSAPDKSGLPSDRFSAERTGGSVSTLTIQRTQQEDSAVYLCASSLSSGLGYATNEKLFFGSGTQLSVL.

The genes are TRBV27 and TRBJ2-7, with 7 bases aligning to TRBD2. Trimming cost V 6 bases and J 4 bases; bases outside gene matches: 12. The CDR3 runs 15 residues. The germline V gene has CDR1 MNHEY and CDR2 SMNVEV (reference sequence). CDR3 DNA: TGTGCCAGCAGGGTGCGGACGGGAGGTGGGTACGAGCAGTACTTC. Translating gives CASRVRTGGGYEQYF.

This clone has just a few counts. The chain carries TRBV6-6 and TRBJ1-2; 7 nucleotides line up with TRBD1. The CDR3 consists of 13 residues. The ends lost 7 bases at V and 4 bases at J; junction bases unmatched: 6. Germline CDR1 is MNHNY and CDR2 is SVGAGI (reference sequence). The CDR3, as DNA: TGTGCCAGCAAGGGAGGGGGCGGCTATGGCTACACCTTC. Amino acids: CASKGGGGYGYTF.